The 14 T cell receptor beta chains below come from one sample, sequenced in a study of blood T cell repertoires in COVID-19. Measured with immunoSEQ multiplex PCR; TCRdb has only the in-frame clones, and not every one. This table has fewer than 200,000 clones, around nine tenths appearing once. What was sequenced was peripheral blood. These receptors originate from a woman of 80 years or more with COVID-19, enrolled during active disease.

The rearrangement links TRBV28 to TRBJ1-1; no clear D. From germline, CDR1 is MDHEN and CDR2 SYDVKM. This CDR3 has 12 amino acids. The V end was cut by 9 bases, the J end by 4 bases, with 12 bases between. For the CDR3, the DNA is TGTGCCAGTGCTGACATGAGCACTGAAGCTTTCTTT. It yields the protein CASADMSTEAFF.

This chain connects TRBV7-9 to TRBJ1-1, with D possibly matching TRBD1 (5 bases). V lost 2 bases and J lost 7, with 14 bases in between. This CDR3 has 14 residues. Germline V gene data show CDR1 as SEHNR and CDR2 as FQNEAQ (reference sequence). The CDR3 here is CASSLSQAALEAFF. CDR3 coding DNA: TGTGCCAGCAGCTTATCACAGGCCGCGCTTGAAGCTTTCTTT. Drawing the rest from reference TRBV7-9 and TRBJ1-1, the complete variable domain is DTGVSQNPRHKITKRGQNVTFRCDPISEHNRLYWYRQTLGQGPEFLTYFQNEAQLEKSRLLSDRFSAERPKGSFSTLEIQRTEQGDSAMYLCASSLSQAALEAFFGQGTRLTVV.

In its sample, this clone was seen once. The chain uses TRBV7-9 and TRBJ2-7; D remains ambiguous. The V and J ends lost 5 bases and 2 bases respectively, with 7 bases between them. This CDR3 is built from 12 residues. Germline loops: CDR1 SEHNR, CDR2 FQNEAQ (reference sequence). The CDR3 loop is CASSDLPYEQYF. The CDR3 bases are TGTGCCAGCAGCGACTTGCCCTACGAGCAGTACTTC.

V gene TRBV3-1 (or the pseudogene TRBV3-2) combines with J gene TRBJ1-5; TRBD1 matches 8 bases. CDR1 and CDR2 from the germline V gene are LGHDT and YNNKEL (reference sequence). The length of the CDR3 is 14 residues. The J segment lost 4 bases and the V segment lost 5 bases, leaving 4 bases of the junction unmatched. Written as DNA, the CDR3 is TGTGCCAGCAGCTCCCGACAGGGGAATCAGCCCCAGCATTTT. Its protein product is CASSSRQGNQPQHF.

The chain links TRBV5-1 to TRBJ2-3; TRBD1 matches 9 bases. Per germline, CDR1 SGHRS and CDR2 YFSETQ. The junction had 6 bases not matched to a gene; V was cut back by 7 bases and J by 0 bases. This CDR3 region has 15 residues. The CDR3 here is CASRDRASSTDTQYF. The CDR3, as DNA: TGCGCCAGCCGGGACAGGGCCTCTAGCACAGATACGCAGTATTTT.

J is TRBJ2-3 and V is TRBV24-1, with 11 bases lining up with TRBD1. V lost 5 bases and J lost 2; bases outside the gene matches: 2. The germline gives CDR1 KGHDR, CDR2 SFDVKD. This CDR3 is built from 15 residues. The CDR3 reads CATSGTGGYTDTQYF. In nucleotides, the CDR3 is TGTGCCACCAGTGGGACAGGGGGCTACACAGATACGCAGTATTTT.

The rearrangement links TRBV10-3 to TRBJ2-3; D remains ambiguous. This CDR3 is built from 15 residues. V lost 0 bases and J 6 bases, leaving 13 bases between the germline ends. CDR1 and CDR2 (germline): ENHRY, SYGVKD. This CDR3 reads CAISESTVPSDTQYF. For the CDR3, the DNA is TGTGCCATCAGTGAGTCTACAGTGCCCTCGGATACGCAGTATTTT.

The genes are TRBV6-5 and TRBJ1-1; 7 nucleotides align to TRBD1. CDR3 size: 13 residues. The ends lost 7 bases at V and 5 bases at J; junction bases unmatched: 7. Germline-derived CDR1 and CDR2 are MNHEY and SVGAGI. Here the CDR3 reads CASTKQGRTEAFF. CDR3 DNA sequence: TGTGCCAGCACCAAACAGGGGAGGACTGAAGCTTTCTTT.

This chain joins TRBV28 and TRBJ2-7; TRBD2 agrees at 9 bases. Germline loops: CDR1 MDHEN, CDR2 SYDVKM. J was trimmed by 5 bases and V by 5 bases; bases with no gene match: 7. The CDR3 extends over 14 amino acids. The CDR3 nucleotides read TGTGCCAGCAGTATCGGACTAGCGCACAACGAGCAGTACTTC. Residues: CASSIGLAHNEQYF.

The chain has TRBV5-4 and TRBJ1-1; unclear D gene. The V end lost 5 bases, the J end lost 2 bases, and 10 bases lay between the germline ends. Germline lookup yields CDR1 SGHNT and CDR2 YYREEE (reference sequence). There are 13 residues in the CDR3. CDR3 in amino acids: CASRNRENTEAFF. The CDR3 DNA reads TGTGCCAGCAGGAACCGGGAAAACACTGAAGCTTTCTTT.

Only one count was recorded for this clone. The gene calls are TRBV5-4 and TRBJ2-3; 16 bases map to TRBD2. This CDR3 has 16 residues. Germline V gives CDR1 SGHNT, CDR2 YYREEE (reference sequence). V was clipped by 3 bases and J by 8 bases; unmatched bases: 6. The DNA of the CDR3 is TGTGCCAGCAGCTCGGGACTAGCGGGAGGGCCGGGTACGCAGTATTTT. The encoded protein is CASSSGLAGGPGTQYF.

The J gene is TRBJ1-1, the V gene TRBV20-1; D perhaps matches TRBD1 (6 bases). Trimming left V 6 bases short and J 5 bases short, with 10 bases between. In germline, CDR1 is DFQATT, CDR2 SNEGSKA (reference sequence). This CDR3 comprises 11 residues. CDR3 loop: CSAQGLTEAFF. The CDR3, as DNA: TGCAGTGCCCAGGGGTTGACTGAAGCTTTCTTT.

The CDR3 reads CASSFVGSGALSGNTIYF. As DNA, the CDR3 is TGTGCCAGCAGCTTCGTGGGGTCAGGGGCACTCTCTGGAAACACCATATATTTT. The V and J genes are TRBV7-2 and TRBJ1-3; possible D gene TRBD1, 6 bases. The CDR3 has 18 residues. V was clipped by 3 bases and J by 0 bases, with 18 bases between them. Germline values: CDR1 SGHTA, CDR2 FQGNSA.

A single count supports this clone. The chain combines TRBV7-2 with TRBJ1-5; D gene unclear. Germline CDR1 and CDR2: SGHTA and FQGNSA. With 3 bases removed from V and 3 bases from J, the gap between germline ends came to 12 bases. This CDR3 contains 15 residues. DNA of the CDR3: TGTGCCAGCAGCTTTTCGAACACCGACAATCAGCCCCAGCATTTT. The encoded protein is CASSFSNTDNQPQHF.